The 5 T cell receptor beta chains in this list originate from one sample, sequenced in a study of T-cell memory formation after mild COVID-19. TCRdb reprocessed the 5' RACE reads with MiXCR, giving one entry per CDR3 protein. Of over 450,000 distinct CDR3 sequences listed, around 21% are singletons. The sequenced material came from PBMCs or a T cell subset sorted from them (not recorded which). Receptors originate from an adult woman who had mild COVID-19 (a few samples of this study predate the infection). Cell type and time point are not known.

This clonotype was found a few times. The chain has TRBV4-1 and TRBJ2-7, with 8 bases fitting TRBD2. Germline CDR1 MGHRA, CDR2 YSYEKL. CDR3 length: 17 residues. The junction had 13 bases not matched to a gene; V was cut back by 4 bases and J by 2 bases. CDR3: CASSRSGSPIATYEQYF. For the CDR3, the DNA is TGCGCCAGCAGCCGGAGCGGGAGCCCGATCGCTACCTACGAGCAGTACTTC.

The chain employs TRBV7-9 and TRBJ2-1, with 9 bases matching TRBD1. The CDR3 sequence is 15 residues long. Germline CDR1 reads SEHNR; CDR2 reads FQNEAQ (reference sequence). The J segment lost 8 bases and the V segment lost 5 bases, leaving 10 bases of the junction unmatched. The CDR3 sequence is CASSDLYRGQDEQFF. Written as DNA, the CDR3 is TGTGCCAGCAGCGACCTATACAGGGGGCAGGATGAGCAGTTCTTC.

In its sample, this clonotype was seen many times. The rearrangement links TRBV12-3 or TRBV12-4 to TRBJ2-3, with D possibly matching TRBD1 (6 bases). This CDR3 comprises 15 residues. The V gene lost 4 bases and the J gene lost 1 base, with 12 bases spanning the gap. As DNA, the CDR3 is TGTGCCAGCAGTTCAGGGGTCCCTGGCACAGATACGCAGTATTTT. It codes for CASSSGVPGTDTQYF.

The V and J genes are TRBV10-3 and TRBJ1-1; D remains unclear. V was shortened by 2 bases and J by 0 bases, with 7 bases between the two germline ends. Germline V gene sequence: CDR1 ENHRY, CDR2 SYGVKD. The CDR3 contains 14 residues. The DNA of the CDR3 is TGTGCCATCAGTGAGGCAGAGCTGAACACTGAAGCTTTCTTT. Translation: CAISEAELNTEAFF.

This clonotype was seen at least ten times. CDR3 in DNA: TGTGCCAGCAGCTTAGAAACGGCCCGCCAGGGAACCAAAAACATTCAGTACTTC. It is translated as CASSLETARQGTKNIQYF. This chain joins TRBV7-9 and TRBJ2-4, with D perhaps matching TRBD1 (5 bases). Germline loops: CDR1 SEHNR, CDR2 FQNEAQ (reference sequence). V was trimmed by 1 base and J by 2 bases, leaving 18 bases between them. There are 18 residues in the CDR3.